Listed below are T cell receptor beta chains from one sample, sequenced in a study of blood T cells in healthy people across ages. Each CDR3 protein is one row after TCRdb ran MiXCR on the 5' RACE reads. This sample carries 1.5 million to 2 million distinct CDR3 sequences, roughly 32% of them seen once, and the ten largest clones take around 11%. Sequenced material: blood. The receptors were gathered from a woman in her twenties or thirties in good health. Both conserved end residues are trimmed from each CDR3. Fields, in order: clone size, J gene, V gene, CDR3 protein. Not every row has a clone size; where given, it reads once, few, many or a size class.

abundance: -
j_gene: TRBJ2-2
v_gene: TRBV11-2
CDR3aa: ASSLDSSGLNTGELF

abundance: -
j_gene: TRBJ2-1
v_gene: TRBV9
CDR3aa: ASSHSSEQF

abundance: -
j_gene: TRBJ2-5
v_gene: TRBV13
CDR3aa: ASNMTSGNEQY

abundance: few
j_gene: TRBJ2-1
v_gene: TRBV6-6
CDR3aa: ATSLLNLLHNEQF

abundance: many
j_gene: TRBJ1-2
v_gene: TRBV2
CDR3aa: ASSVDSTNYGYT

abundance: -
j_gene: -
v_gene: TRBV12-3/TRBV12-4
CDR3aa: ACSQEGQAGAYEQY

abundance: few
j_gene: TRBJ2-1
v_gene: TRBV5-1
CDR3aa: ASSSERLAGGNEQF

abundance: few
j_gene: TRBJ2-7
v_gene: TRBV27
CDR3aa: ASSRRQGREQY

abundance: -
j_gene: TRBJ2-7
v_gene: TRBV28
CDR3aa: ASSADSGLSYGQY

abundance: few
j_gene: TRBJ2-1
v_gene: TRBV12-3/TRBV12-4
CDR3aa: ASALTSGGRGWEQF

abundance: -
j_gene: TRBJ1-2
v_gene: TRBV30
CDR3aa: AWNRPPDSHCFNYGYT

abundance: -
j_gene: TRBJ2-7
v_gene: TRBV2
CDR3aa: ASSDLQGLPYEQY

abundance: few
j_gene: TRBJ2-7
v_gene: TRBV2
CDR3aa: ASSEVGNSRGQY

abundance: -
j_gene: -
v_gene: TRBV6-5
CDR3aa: ASWGTPYEQY

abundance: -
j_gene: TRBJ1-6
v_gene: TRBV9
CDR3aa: ASSVRDRGDSPLH

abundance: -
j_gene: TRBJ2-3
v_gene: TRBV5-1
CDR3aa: ASSLGGVEADTQY

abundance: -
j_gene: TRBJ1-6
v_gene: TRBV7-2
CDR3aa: ASSLASSYNSPLH

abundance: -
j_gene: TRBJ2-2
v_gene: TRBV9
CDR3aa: ASSKGDRNTGELF

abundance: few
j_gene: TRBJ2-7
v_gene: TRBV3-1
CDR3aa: ASSPTSHYEQY

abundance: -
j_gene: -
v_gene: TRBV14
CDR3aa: ASSPHKASVYEQY

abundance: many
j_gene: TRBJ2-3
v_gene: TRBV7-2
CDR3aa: ASSGLAGGITDTQY

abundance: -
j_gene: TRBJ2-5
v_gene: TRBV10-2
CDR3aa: ASGKTNREETQY

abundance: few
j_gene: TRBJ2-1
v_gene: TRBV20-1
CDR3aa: SARDLRADEQF

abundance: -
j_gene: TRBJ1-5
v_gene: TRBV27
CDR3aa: ASSFGEGQGGGNQPQH

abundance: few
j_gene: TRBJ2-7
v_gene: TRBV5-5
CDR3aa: ASSFSGHLYEQY

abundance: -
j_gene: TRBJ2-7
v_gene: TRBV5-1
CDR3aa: ASSQGLSSSYEQY

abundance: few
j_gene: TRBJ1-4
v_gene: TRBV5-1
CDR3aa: ASSQPGTGDEKLF

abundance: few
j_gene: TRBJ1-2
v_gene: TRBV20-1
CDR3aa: SASLNSGGYT

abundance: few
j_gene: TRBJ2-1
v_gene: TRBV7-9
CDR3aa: ASRPSEGVTEF

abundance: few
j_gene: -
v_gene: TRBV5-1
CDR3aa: ASSSASPGADEQY

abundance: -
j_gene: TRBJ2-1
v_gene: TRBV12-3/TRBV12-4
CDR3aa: ASSLSAGHQF

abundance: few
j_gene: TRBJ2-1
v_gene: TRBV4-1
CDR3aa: ASSQVFFGEGDFNEQF

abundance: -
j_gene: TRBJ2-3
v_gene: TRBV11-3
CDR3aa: ASSRGIGDATDTQY

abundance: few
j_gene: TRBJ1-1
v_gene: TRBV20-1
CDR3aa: SAIPWDRENTEAF